This entry describes one T cell receptor (beta chain). Its antigen is currently unknown. The data were produced by immunoSEQ multiplex PCR, yet TCRdb's version contains in-frame clones alone and is incomplete. The sample records about 45,000 clones, approximately 76% being singletons. The record originates from a study of radiotherapy plus CTLA-4 blockade in lung cancer. The wider study: Objective responses arose in 15% to 20% of patients, and over 25% experienced disease control. The study, taken as a whole, reports: Blood TCR clones of tumor origin expanded after radiotherapy plus ipilimumab. Reported findings show early blood T cell clone dynamics, with interferon-beta, best predicted response.

V was trimmed by 5 bases and J by 2 bases, leaving 7 bases between them. The CDR3 is 11 amino acids. Germline V gene data show CDR1 as GTSNPN and CDR2 as SVGIG (reference sequence). This chain connects TRBV30 to TRBJ2-7; the D gene is possibly TRBD1 (6 bases). The sequence derives from a human donor with non-small cell lung cancer who had stable disease on radiotherapy plus ipilimumab. The starting material was peripheral blood, obtained from a patient treated with radiotherapy plus ipilimumab. The CDR3 region is CAWGGTYEQYF. The CDR3 nucleotides read TGTGCCTGGGGGGGCACCTACGAGCAGTACTTC. Supplemented by reference TRBV30 and TRBJ2-7, the full variable domain reads SQTIHQWPATLVQPVGSPLSLECTVEGTSNPNLYWYRQAAGRGLQLLFYSVGIGQISSEVPQNLSASRPQDRQFILSSKKLLLSDSGFYLCAWGGTYEQYFGPGTRLTVT.